The text below deals with one T cell receptor beta chain. Its antigen is unknown. V dropped 7 bases and J dropped 5; count of bases not matched to a gene: 5. Germline CDR1 is SNHLY and CDR2 is FYNNEI. CDR3 length: 13 residues. The data stem from a study of cytomegalovirus exposure and HLA in healthy donors. It was with 60 Vbeta and 13 Jbeta primers that the PCR ran. Sequenced by immunoSEQ multiplex PCR; TCRdb stores in-frame clones only, minus some. This table has over 150,000 clones, 80% appearing once. General observations from the study: In a later analysis, productive TCRs from donors in an Asian-associated ancestry cluster reportedly carried fewer N-insertions than the cohort mean. TRBV6-2, TRBV6-3 and other indistinguishable V segments were excluded.

Sequencing input: PBMCs. This sequence was found in a man aged 30 to 39 in good health and CMV-seronegative. The chain has TRBV2 and TRBJ1-1, with TRBD1 identical over 9 bases. CDR3 in amino acids: CASKMTGGTEAFF. CDR3 nucleotides: TGTGCCAGCAAAATGACAGGGGGGACTGAAGCTTTCTTT.